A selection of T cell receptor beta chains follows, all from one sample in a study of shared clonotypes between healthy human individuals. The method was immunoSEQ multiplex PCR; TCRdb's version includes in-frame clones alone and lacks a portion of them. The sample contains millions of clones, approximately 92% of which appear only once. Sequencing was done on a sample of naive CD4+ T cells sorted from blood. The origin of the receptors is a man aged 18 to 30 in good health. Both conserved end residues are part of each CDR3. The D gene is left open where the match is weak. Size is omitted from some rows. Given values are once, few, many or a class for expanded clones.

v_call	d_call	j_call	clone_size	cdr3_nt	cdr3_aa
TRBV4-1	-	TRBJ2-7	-	TGCGCCAGCAGCCTGGACAGAGCCTACGAGCAGTACTTC	CASSLDRAYEQYF
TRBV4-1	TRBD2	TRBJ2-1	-	TGCGCCAGCAGCCCAAGACTAGCGGGAGGGCCGAGCTCCTACAATGAGCAGTTCTTC	CASSPRLAGGPSSYNEQFF
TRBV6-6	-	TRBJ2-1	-	TGTGCCAGCAGTTACCCAACAGGGCCCCCTGGCAATGAGCAGTTCTTC	CASSYPTGPPGNEQFF
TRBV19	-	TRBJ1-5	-	TGTGCCACAACAGACGCCAGGAAACAGCCCCAGCATTTT	CATTDARKQPQHF
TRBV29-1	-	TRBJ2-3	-	TGCAGCGTAGTGACAGGACTTAACACAGATACGCAGTATTTT	CSVVTGLNTDTQYF
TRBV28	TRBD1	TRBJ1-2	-	TGTGCCAGCAGGACAGGGTTCTATGGCTACACCTTC	CASRTGFYGYTF
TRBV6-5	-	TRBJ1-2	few	TGTGCCAGCAGTTGGCAGGGTAACTATGGCTACACCTTC	CASSWQGNYGYTF
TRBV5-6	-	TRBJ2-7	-	TGTGCCAGCAGCCCCGCCGGGACAAACTACGAGCAGTACTTC	CASSPAGTNYEQYF
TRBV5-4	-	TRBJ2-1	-	TGTGCCAGCAGCTGGCCCTCACGAAATGAGCAGTTCTTC	CASSWPSRNEQFF
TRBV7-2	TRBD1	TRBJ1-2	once	TGTGCCAGCAGCTTAGAGTCGCAGGGGGCCTATGGCTACACCTTC	CASSLESQGAYGYTF
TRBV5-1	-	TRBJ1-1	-	TGCGCCAGCAGCTTGTCCCCGACTGACACTGAAGCTTTCTTT	CASSLSPTDTEAFF
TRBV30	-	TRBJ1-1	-	TGTGCCTGGAGAAGACAACCGAACACTGAAGCTTTCTTT	CAWRRQPNTEAFF